This TCR beta chain was recovered during a study of shared clonotypes between healthy human individuals. General study points: Roughly 4.6% of naive CD4 clonotypes were common to a few donors.

Deep-level running was used for the assay. Assay: immunoSEQ multiplex PCR; the TCRdb copy retains only in-frame clones and omits some. The sample consists of around 2.3 million clones, around 95% of them appearing once. In this sample, this clone turned up a few times. The antigen is undetermined. Other DNA sequences from this sample encode an identical CDR3 as well. The clonotype comes from a young man in good health. Sequencing used naive CD4+ T cells sorted from blood. Noted subset: CD45RA+ positively selected.

The DNA for the CDR3 is TGTGCCAGCAGTTACTCAGGGCAGCCCCAGCATTTT. Its protein is CASSYSGQPQHF. The V gene is TRBV6-6, the J gene TRBJ1-5; no definite D call. The germline V and J ends were trimmed by 0 bases and 7 bases, with 4 bases remaining between them. The CDR3 is made up of 12 amino acids. Germline values: CDR1 MNHNY, CDR2 SVGAGI (reference sequence).